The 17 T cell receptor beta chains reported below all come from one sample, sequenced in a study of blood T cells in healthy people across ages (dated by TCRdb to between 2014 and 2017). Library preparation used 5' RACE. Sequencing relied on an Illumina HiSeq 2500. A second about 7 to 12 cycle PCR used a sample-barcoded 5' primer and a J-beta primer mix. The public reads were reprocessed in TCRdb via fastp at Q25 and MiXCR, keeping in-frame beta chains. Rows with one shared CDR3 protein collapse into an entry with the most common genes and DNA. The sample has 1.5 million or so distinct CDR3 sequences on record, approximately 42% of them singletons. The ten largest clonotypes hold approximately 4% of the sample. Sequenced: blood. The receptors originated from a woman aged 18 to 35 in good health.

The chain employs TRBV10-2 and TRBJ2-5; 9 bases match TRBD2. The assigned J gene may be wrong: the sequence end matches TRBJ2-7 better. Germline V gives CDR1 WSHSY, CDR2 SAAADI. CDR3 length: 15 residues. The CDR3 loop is CASSEPASGNYEQYF. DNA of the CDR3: TGCGCCAGCAGTGAACCCGCTAGCGGGAACTACGAGCAGTACTTC.

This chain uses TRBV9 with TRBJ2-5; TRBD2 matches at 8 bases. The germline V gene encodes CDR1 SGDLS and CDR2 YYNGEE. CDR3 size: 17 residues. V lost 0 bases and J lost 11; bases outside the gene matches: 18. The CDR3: CASSVASGRISYNEQYF. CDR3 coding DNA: TGTGCCAGCAGCGTAGCAAGCGGGAGAATCTCCTACAATGAGCAGTACTTC.

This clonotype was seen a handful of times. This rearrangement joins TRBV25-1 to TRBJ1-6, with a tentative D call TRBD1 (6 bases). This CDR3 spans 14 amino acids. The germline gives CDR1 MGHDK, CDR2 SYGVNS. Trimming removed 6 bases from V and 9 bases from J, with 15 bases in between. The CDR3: CASSSRGATSPLHF. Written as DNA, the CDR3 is TGTGCCAGCAGCTCTCGGGGGGCCACTTCACCCCTCCACTTT.

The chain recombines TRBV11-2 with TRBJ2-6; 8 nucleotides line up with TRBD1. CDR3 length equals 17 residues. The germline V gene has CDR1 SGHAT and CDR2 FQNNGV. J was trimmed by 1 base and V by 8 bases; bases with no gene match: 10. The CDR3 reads CASRTGLRRSGANVLTF. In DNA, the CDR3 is TGTGCCAGCCGGACAGGGCTTAGAAGGTCTGGGGCCAACGTCCTGACTTTC.

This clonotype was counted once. This chain's CDR3 is CASSQGRGTANTEAFF. CDR3 sequence (DNA): TGCGCCAGCAGCCAAGGGCGCGGTACAGCAAACACTGAAGCTTTCTTT. The J gene is TRBJ1-1, the V gene TRBV4-1; D gene ambiguous. The V gene lost 1 base and the J gene lost 2 bases, with 14 bases spanning the gap. The V gene's germline CDR1 is MGHRA and CDR2 YSYEKL. There are 16 residues in the CDR3.

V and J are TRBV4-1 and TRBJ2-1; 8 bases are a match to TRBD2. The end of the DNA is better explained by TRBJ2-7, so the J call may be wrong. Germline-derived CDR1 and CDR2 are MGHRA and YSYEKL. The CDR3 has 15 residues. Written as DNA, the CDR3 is TGCGCCAGCAGCCCTGGACTAGCTTCGTACAATGAGCAGTACTTC. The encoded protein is CASSPGLASYNEQYF.

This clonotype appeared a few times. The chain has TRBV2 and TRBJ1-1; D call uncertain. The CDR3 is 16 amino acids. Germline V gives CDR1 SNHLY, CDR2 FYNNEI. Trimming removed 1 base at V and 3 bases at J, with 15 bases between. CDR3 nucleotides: TGTGCCAGCAGTGAAGAAGGACTATGGGTGGACACTGAAGCTTTCTTT. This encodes CASSEEGLWVDTEAFF. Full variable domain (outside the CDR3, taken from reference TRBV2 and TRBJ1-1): EPEVTQTPSHQVTQMGQEVILRCVPISNHLYFYWYRQILGQKVEFLVSFYNNEISEKSEIFDDQFSVERPDGSNFTLKIRSTKLEDSAMYFCASSEEGLWVDTEAFFGQGTRLTVV.

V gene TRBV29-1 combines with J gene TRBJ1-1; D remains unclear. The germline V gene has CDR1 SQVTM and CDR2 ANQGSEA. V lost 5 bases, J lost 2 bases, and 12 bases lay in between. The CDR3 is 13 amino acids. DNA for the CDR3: TGCAGCGTTAAAGGGATCGGCAACACTGAAGCTTTCTTT. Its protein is CSVKGIGNTEAFF.

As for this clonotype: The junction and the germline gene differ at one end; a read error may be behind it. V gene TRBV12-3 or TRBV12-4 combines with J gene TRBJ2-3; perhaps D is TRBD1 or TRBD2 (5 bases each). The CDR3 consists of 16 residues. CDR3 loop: CAGSGGPRSRTDTQYF. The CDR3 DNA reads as TGTGCCGGCAGTGGGGGTCCGCGGTCACGCACAGATACGCAGTATTTT.

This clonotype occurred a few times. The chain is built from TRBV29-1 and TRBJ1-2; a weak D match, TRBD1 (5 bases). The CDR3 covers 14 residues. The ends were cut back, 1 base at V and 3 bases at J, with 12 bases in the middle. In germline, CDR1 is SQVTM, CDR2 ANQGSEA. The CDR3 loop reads CSVEGGVEYYGYTF. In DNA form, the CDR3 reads TGCAGCGTTGAAGGGGGGGTCGAGTACTATGGCTACACCTTC.

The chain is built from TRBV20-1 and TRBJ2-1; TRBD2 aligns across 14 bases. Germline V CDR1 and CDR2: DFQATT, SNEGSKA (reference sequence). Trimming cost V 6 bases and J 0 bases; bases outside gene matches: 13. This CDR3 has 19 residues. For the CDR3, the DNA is TGCAGTGCACCTAGACTAGCGGGAGGGCCTGTAATCTCCTACAATGAGCAGTTCTTC. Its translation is CSAPRLAGGPVISYNEQFF.

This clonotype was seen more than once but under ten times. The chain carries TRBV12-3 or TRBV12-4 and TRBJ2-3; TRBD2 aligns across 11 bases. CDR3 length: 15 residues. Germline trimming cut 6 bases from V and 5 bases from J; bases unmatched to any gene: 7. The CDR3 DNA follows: TGTGCCAGCAGGCTAGCGGGGGGCACAAGAGATACGCAGTATTTT. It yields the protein CASRLAGGTRDTQYF.

CDR3 sequence: CASNKGQQTSQQFF. CDR3 DNA: TGTGCCAGCAATAAGGGACAACAGACTTCCCAGCAGTTCTTC. V and J are TRBV6-2 or TRBV6-3 and TRBJ2-1; perhaps TRBD1 as D (6 bases). Germline V gives CDR1 MNHEY, CDR2 SVGEGT. This CDR3 has 14 residues. Trimming pared 7 bases from V and 11 bases from J, leaving 21 bases between.

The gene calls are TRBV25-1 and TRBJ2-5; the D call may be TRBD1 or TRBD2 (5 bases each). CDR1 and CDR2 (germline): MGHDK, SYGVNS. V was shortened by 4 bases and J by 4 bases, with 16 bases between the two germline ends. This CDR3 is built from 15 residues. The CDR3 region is CASSVETLGAETQYF. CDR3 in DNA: TGTGCCAGCAGTGTCGAGACACTCGGGGCAGAGACCCAGTACTTC.

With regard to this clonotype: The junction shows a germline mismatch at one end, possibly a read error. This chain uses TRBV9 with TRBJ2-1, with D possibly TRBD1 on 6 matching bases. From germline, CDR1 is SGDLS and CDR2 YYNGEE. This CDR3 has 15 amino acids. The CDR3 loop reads CASSRGLHSYNGQFF. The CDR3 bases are TGTGCCAGCAGCAGGGGGTTACACTCCTACAATGGGCAGTTCTTC.

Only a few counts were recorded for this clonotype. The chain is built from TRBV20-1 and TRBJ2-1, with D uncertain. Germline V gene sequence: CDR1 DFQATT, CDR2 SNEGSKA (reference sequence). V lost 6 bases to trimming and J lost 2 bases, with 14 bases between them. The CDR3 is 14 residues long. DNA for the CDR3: TGCAGTGCCAACTCACCACCCCCCTACAATGAGCAGTTCTTC. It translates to CSANSPPPYNEQFF.

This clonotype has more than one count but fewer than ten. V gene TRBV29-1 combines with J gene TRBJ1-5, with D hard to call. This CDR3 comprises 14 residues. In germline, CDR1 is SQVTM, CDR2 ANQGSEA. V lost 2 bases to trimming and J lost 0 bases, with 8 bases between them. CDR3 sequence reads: CSVEFAGSNQPQHF. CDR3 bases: TGCAGCGTTGAATTTGCAGGTAGCAATCAGCCCCAGCATTTT.